Below, 6 T cell receptor beta chains from the same sample are listed, as sequenced in a study of T cell responses to AZD1222 COVID-19 vaccine. Here immunoSEQ multiplex PCR was the method, and the copy in TCRdb shows in-frame clones only, minus some. The sample includes fewer than 120,000 clones, around 85% of them seen just once. This specimen was peripheral blood, taken on day 0 of AZD1222 vaccination. Receptor source: an adult in good health.

As for this clone: This same CDR3 is encoded by further DNA sequences in the sample. The V call is TRBV5-1, the J call TRBJ1-1, with D possibly TRBD1 on 5 matching bases. V lost 2 bases to trimming and J lost 2 bases, with 10 bases between them. CDR1 and CDR2 (germline): SGHRS, YFSETQ. The CDR3 runs to 14 residues. The CDR3 bases are TGCGCCAGCAGCTTCGGGACCGCCAACACTGAAGCTTTCTTT. It encodes CASSFGTANTEAFF.

The chain carries TRBV7-6 and TRBJ1-4; D is unclear. V shed 5 bases and J shed 0 bases, with 7 bases lying between them. The germline V gene has CDR1 SGHVS and CDR2 FNYEAQ. This CDR3 has 14 residues. This CDR3 is CASSPYPTNEKLFF. The CDR3 region has the DNA TGTGCCAGCAGCCCATACCCAACTAATGAAAAACTGTTTTTT.

This chain links TRBV4-3 with TRBJ1-1; maybe TRBD1 (6 bases). The germline V gene encodes CDR1 LGHNA and CDR2 YSLEER. The CDR3 has 13 amino acids. The V gene lost 0 bases and the J gene lost 10 bases, with 12 bases spanning the gap. For the CDR3, the DNA is TGCGCCAGCAGCCAAGACAGGGGATGGGGAGCTTTCTTT. This encodes CASSQDRGWGAFF.

J is TRBJ2-5 and V is TRBV18; 10 nucleotides align to TRBD2. Looked up from germline, CDR1 is KGHSH and CDR2 is LQKENI. The CDR3 consists of 16 residues. V lost 6 bases and J lost 4; bases outside the gene matches: 11. DNA for the CDR3: TGTGCCAGCTCGCGCCAGGGAAGCGGGAGGGCAGAGACCCAGTACTTC. Translation gives CASSRQGSGRAETQYF.

The chain employs TRBV24-1 and TRBJ1-6; 8 bases are shared with TRBD1. The CDR3 runs to 16 residues. V was clipped by 4 bases and J by 7 bases; unmatched bases: 8. Per the germline V gene, CDR1 is KGHDR and CDR2 is SFDVKD. This chain's CDR3 is CATSEAENRGNSPLHF. In DNA form, the CDR3 reads TGTGCCACCAGTGAGGCTGAAAACAGGGGGAATTCACCCCTCCACTTT.

This sequence joins TRBV4-3 and TRBJ1-4, with no clear D. The V gene's germline CDR1 is LGHNA and CDR2 YSLEER. Trimming removed 2 bases from V and 3 bases from J, with 13 bases in between. The CDR3 has 16 amino acids. The CDR3 DNA reads TGCGCCAGCAGCCAACTCCTCTCAGGCCCTAATGAAAAACTGTTTTTT. It encodes CASSQLLSGPNEKLFF.